A single sample is the source of the 12 T cell receptor beta chains below, sequenced in a study of blood T cell repertoires in COVID-19. Clones were read by immunoSEQ multiplex PCR, and TCRdb kept only the in-frame ones, dropping some. The repertoire consists of 95,000 to 150,000 clones, with around three quarters occurring once and the leading ten covering under 45%. Sample: peripheral blood. The receptors derive from a man aged 40-49 years with active or convalescent COVID-19.

The chain is built from TRBV11-2 and TRBJ2-1; D is perhaps TRBD2 (5 bases). The CDR3 is 15 residues long. CDR1 is SGHAT, CDR2 FQNNGV, per germline. V lost 3 bases to trimming and J lost 0 bases, with 9 bases between them. The CDR3 bases are TGTGCCAGCAGCTTTTTTACTAGCTCCTACAATGAGCAGTTCTTC. Its translation: CASSFFTSSYNEQFF.

The CDR3 reads CASSLTSGTYNEQFF. The DNA of the CDR3 is TGTGCCAGCAGCTTGACTAGCGGGACTTACAATGAGCAGTTCTTC. The rearrangement joins TRBV5-4 to TRBJ2-1, with 10 nucleotides matching TRBD2. This CDR3 contains 15 residues. V was pared by 1 base and J by 4 bases, with 2 bases of the junction left unmatched. Per germline, CDR1 SGHNT and CDR2 YYREEE (reference sequence).

The chain combines TRBV6-5 with TRBJ1-1; TRBD1 aligns across 7 bases. Per germline, CDR1 MNHEY and CDR2 SVGAGI. The CDR3 totals 14 residues. The V and J ends lost 7 bases and 3 bases, in that order; junction bases with no gene match: 8. The CDR3 DNA sequence: TGTGCCAGCACACCCGCAACAGGGGACACTGAAGCTTTCTTT. This sequence encodes CASTPATGDTEAFF.

The J gene is TRBJ2-5, the V gene TRBV7-2; TRBD1 might be the D (6 bases). The CDR3 spans 14 residues. The germline CDR1 and CDR2 sequences are SGHTA and FQGNSA. V lost 5 bases, J lost 0 bases, and 10 bases lay in between. The CDR3 spells CASSTRDNQETQYF. For the CDR3, the DNA is TGTGCCAGCAGCACAAGGGACAACCAAGAGACCCAGTACTTC.

The chain employs TRBV29-1 and TRBJ2-7; D call uncertain. Germline assignment: CDR1 SQVTM and CDR2 ANQGSEA. This CDR3 is built from 12 residues. With 3 bases removed from V and 3 bases from J, the gap between germline ends came to 9 bases. CDR3 sequence: CSVEAVGYEQYF. The CDR3 DNA reads as TGCAGCGTTGAGGCGGTCGGCTACGAGCAGTACTTC.

The genes are TRBV18 and TRBJ1-4; TRBD1 aligns across 7 bases. Germline V gene data show CDR1 as KGHSH and CDR2 as LQKENI. Unmatched junction bases numbered 5, after V lost 5 bases and J lost 2 bases. The CDR3 is made up of 15 amino acids. The chain's CDR3 is CASSVRDSTNEKLFF. The CDR3 DNA reads TGTGCCAGCTCAGTACGGGACAGCACTAATGAAAAACTGTTTTTT. The full variable domain, completed using reference TRBV18 and TRBJ1-4, is NAGVMQNPRHLVRRRGQEARLRCSPMKGHSHVYWYRQLPEEGLKFMVYLQKENIIDESGMPKERFSAEFPKEGPSILRIQQVVRGDSAAYFCASSVRDSTNEKLFFGSGTQLSVL.

The chain recombines TRBV7-2 with TRBJ1-1, with a weak D call TRBD1 (5 bases). The CDR3 runs to 14 residues. V gave up 1 base and J gave up 2 bases, with 8 bases separating them. CDR1 is SGHTA, CDR2 FQGNSA, per germline. CDR3 in amino acids: CASSLGQSNTEAFF. DNA of the CDR3: TGTGCCAGCAGCTTAGGACAGAGCAACACTGAAGCTTTCTTT.

This clone was seen a single time. The rearrangement uses TRBV4-3 and TRBJ2-1; no reliable D call. This CDR3 has 13 amino acids. Germline-derived CDR1 and CDR2 are LGHNA and YSLEER. V shed 0 bases and J shed 3 bases, with 3 bases lying between them. The DNA of the CDR3 is TGCGCCAGCAGCCAAGATCTCTACAATGAGCAGTTCTTC. Protein: CASSQDLYNEQFF.

The chain recombines TRBV5-6 with TRBJ1-6; D unresolved. Germline lookup yields CDR1 SGHDT and CDR2 YYEEEE. This CDR3 is 13 amino acids long. V was pared by 0 bases and J by 8 bases, with 6 bases between. The CDR3 DNA follows: TGTGCCAGCAGCTTGGTGGCAGATTCACCCCTCCACTTT. Translated: CASSLVADSPLHF. The full variable domain, with the rest looked up from reference TRBV5-6 and TRBJ1-6, is DAGVTQSPTHLIKTRGQQVTLRCSPKSGHDTVSWYQQALGQGPQFIFQYYEEEERQRGNFPDRFSGHQFPNYSSELNVNALLLGDSALYLCASSLVADSPLHFGNGTRLTVT.

Only one count was recorded for this clone. The J gene is TRBJ1-1, the V gene TRBV6-1; D uncertain. This CDR3 is 14 amino acids long. Trimming cost V 0 bases and J 3 bases, with 8 bases left between them. Germline V gene sequence: CDR1 MNHNS, CDR2 SASEGT. The chain's CDR3 is CASSEAGSYTEAFF. CDR3 in DNA: TGTGCCAGCAGTGAAGCGGGGAGCTACACTGAAGCTTTCTTT.

This clone was counted between two and nine times. J is TRBJ2-1 and V is TRBV5-6; a weak D match, TRBD2 (6 bases). This CDR3 has 14 residues. CDR1 SGHDT and CDR2 YYEEEE come from the germline V gene. Trimming pared 1 base from V and 2 bases from J, leaving 7 bases between. The CDR3 nucleotides are TGTGCCAGCAGCTTGCCTAGCGCCTACAATGAGCAGTTCTTC. Protein: CASSLPSAYNEQFF.

This clone turned up a few times. The chain has TRBV15 and TRBJ1-2; TRBD1 aligns across 7 bases. This CDR3 has 14 residues. The germline gives CDR1 LNHNV, CDR2 YYDKDF (reference sequence). Trimming took 0 bases from V and 3 from J; bases not matched to a gene: 1. The CDR3 loop reads CATSRDGQDYGYTF. DNA for the CDR3: TGTGCCACCAGCAGAGATGGACAGGACTATGGCTACACCTTC.